This T cell receptor beta chain was obtained from a study of regulatory T cells in long-lasting Graves disease. The germline V gene has CDR1 SGHAT and CDR2 FQNNGV. CDR3 length: 13 residues. Trimming pared 3 bases from V and 3 bases from J, leaving 9 bases between. As for time point: newly diagnosed GD, antithyroid drugs for less than 3 months. The TCR library was prepared using RNA isolated from PBMCs. The authors built TCR beta libraries using iRepertoire HTBI primers and Arm-PCR of CDR3 regions. One entry per CDR3 protein results from TCRdb running MiXCR on the multiplex PCR reads. The sample holds roughly 320,000 distinct CDR3 sequences; about a sixth are singletons and the top ten take 30%. The table lists this clonotype with a few counts. The data were also submitted as part of a second study, on T cells in Graves' hyperthyroidism and ophthalmopathy.

V and J are TRBV11-2 and TRBJ2-7, with D unclear. Here the sequenced sample was peripheral blood mononuclear cells (PBMCs), taken at new diagnosis, from a patient treated with antithyroid drugs. The receptor comes from a man aged 40-49 years with Graves disease. The CDR3 sequence is CASSFLGNYEQYF. DNA of the CDR3: TGTGCCAGCAGCTTCTTGGGGAACTACGAGCAGTACTTC.